Shown below are 5 T cell receptor beta chains from a single sample sequenced in a study of human T cells and chemical hapten exposure. One entry per CDR3 protein, called by TCRdb with MiXCR from the RACE reads. The sample consists of around 75,000 distinct CDR3 sequences, approximately 12% of them appearing once. Time point in this sample: patch test 1, 2 weeks after DPC sensitization. Specified treatment: therapeutic diphenylcyclopropenone sensitization with weekly scalp DPC. The sample was whole blood, taken in connection with sensitization to the hapten diphenylcyclopropenone (DPC). The receptors stem from a woman aged 60 to 75 with alopecia areata. Some clones in this sample may be carry-over from other donors' samples.

In this sample, this clonotype turned up many times. The V gene is TRBV18, the J gene TRBJ2-7, with D tentatively TRBD1 or TRBD2 (5 bases each). V was cut by 2 bases and J by 5 bases, with 13 bases left in between. The CDR3 has 14 residues. Germline CDR1 is KGHSH and CDR2 is LQKENI. CDR3 amino acids: CASSPRGARHEQYF. CDR3 DNA sequence: TGTGCCAGCTCACCAAGGGGAGCCCGTCACGAGCAGTACTTC.

The chain links TRBV20-1 to TRBJ2-3; maybe TRBD2 (5 bases). The CDR3 runs 14 residues. The germline V and J ends were trimmed by 5 bases and 4 bases, with 16 bases remaining between them. Germline loops: CDR1 DFQATT, CDR2 SNEGSKA (reference sequence). CDR3 nucleotides: TGCAGTGCTCCCCCCGGGGTCCACGCAGATACGCAGTATTTT. The encoded protein is CSAPPGVHADTQYF.

The CDR3 loop is CASSLFPATAGELFF. CDR3 nucleotide sequence: TGTGCCAGCAGCCTTTTCCCAGCCACAGCCGGGGAGCTGTTTTTT. The chain is built from TRBV7-8 and TRBJ2-2; D gene ambiguous. V was trimmed by 5 bases and J by 6 bases, leaving 16 bases between them. CDR1 SGHVS and CDR2 FQNEAQ come from the germline V gene. The CDR3 is 15 residues long. The full variable domain, in which reference TRBV7-8 and TRBJ2-2 provide the parts outside the CDR3, is GAGVSQSPRYKVAKRGQDVALRCDPISGHVSLFWYQQALGQGPEFLTYFQNEAQLDKSGLPSDRFFAERPEGSVSTLKIQRTQQEDSAVYLCASSLFPATAGELFFGEGSRLTVL.

This clonotype was found many times. The chain joins TRBV9 to TRBJ1-1, with D possibly matching TRBD1 (6 bases). Germline V gives CDR1 SGDLS, CDR2 YYNGEE. The CDR3 has 14 residues. V lost 3 bases, J lost 5 bases, and 14 bases lay in between. DNA of the CDR3: TGTGCCAGCAGCGCCAACAGGGTTCGGACTGAAGCTTTCTTT. Translating it yields CASSANRVRTEAFF.

This clonotype was found many times. V usage is TRBV12-3 or TRBV12-4 and J usage is TRBJ2-2, with D possibly TRBD2 on 6 matching bases. Trimming pared 6 bases from V and 7 bases from J, leaving 18 bases between. The length of the CDR3 is 15 residues. The CDR3 sequence is CASSGTPRTGGELFF. The CDR3 DNA reads TGTGCCAGCAGCGGGACTCCCCGAACGGGCGGGGAGCTGTTTTTT.